The clone carrying this T cell receptor (beta chain) was observed many times. TCR beta CDR3 region amplification was performed from RNA transcripts. Primed by the HTBI set, a first-round RT-PCR was run on the TCR CDR3. One entry per CDR3 protein, called by TCRdb with MiXCR from the multiplex PCR reads. The sample includes over 700,000 distinct CDR3 sequences, around 40% of them seen just once. This entry belongs to a study of T cells in Graves' hyperthyroidism and ophthalmopathy. Study in general: At the time of initial diagnosis and before any treatment, peripheral blood was collected.

Graves' hyperthyroidism was deemed stable absent ophthalmopathy progression within 18 months. Each diagnosis drew on symptoms, thyroxine, TRAb, thyroid ultrasound and orbital computed tomography findings. V shed 3 bases and J 3 bases; nucleotides not matched to a gene: 3. Germline V gives CDR1 ENHRY, CDR2 SYGVKD. The CDR3 loop spans 14 amino acids. The sequence came from a woman aged 40 to 50 with Graves' hyperthyroidism. Sample: blood. The chain is built from TRBV10-3 and TRBJ2-5, with TRBD1 matching over 8 bases. The CDR3 DNA is TGTGCCATCAGTGAACCAGGGGGCAAAGAGACCCAGTACTTC. The encoded protein is CAISEPGGKETQYF.